A single T cell receptor (beta chain) is shown here with its context. It has no known antigen specificity. There are no base qualities to consult, and no much larger clone falls within one base. The reads were generated on an Illumina HiSeq 2500. Quantitative 5'-RACE with molecular barcodes was the method used to prepare the TCR beta libraries. Under the source paper's analysis protocol: To identify disease-linked TCR variants, a new computational method was used, one built on a probabilistic model of VDJ rearrangement. The raw public data were reprocessed by TCRdb itself: fastp quality trimming at Q25, MiXCR clonotype calling, in-frame beta chains only. Every CDR3 protein is listed once, alongside the most common genes and DNA of its rows. V and J calls and clone size were set by TCRdb, not the authors. The sample yields approximately 440,000 distinct CDR3 sequences; approximately 17% were counted once. Of the sample, about 0.94% is held by the ten largest clones.

The data derive from a study of CD8 T cells in ankylosing spondylitis (TCRdb year 2017). Background for the entire study: The study profiled T cell receptor beta repertoires in healthy donors and ankylosing spondylitis patients to find disease-linked TCR variants. The full study cohort was made up of about 25 ankylosing spondylitis patients and fewer than 120 healthy donors. Peripheral blood was sampled, and synovial fluid was also collected from ankylosing spondylitis patients.

Measured from the cysteine to the phenylalanine, the CDR3 is 14 residues long. Of the read, only the CDR3 DNA is kept; its 42 bases are in frame from base 1. The germline V gene (reference sequence) supplies CDR1 DFQATT and CDR2 SNEGSKA. V is pruned by 4 bases and J by 0 bases, leaving 2 bases of the junction without a gene match. Study-wide findings and limitations: A TCR beta motif of 8 or 9 highly homologous amino acid variants appeared characteristic of blood from ankylosing spondylitis patients. The disease-linked clones had a CD8+ phenotype and were found at relatively low frequencies in peripheral blood. Some TCR beta motif variants had previously been reported in synovial fluid and blood of reactive arthritis patients, which suggested common disease-initiation mechanisms. The disease-linked clones were reported to be significantly enriched in matched synovial fluid samples from ankylosing spondylitis patients.

This clonotype originated in a male donor with ankylosing spondylitis. Here the chain combines TRBV20-1 and TRBJ1-3; 8 of the junction bases match TRBD1. The sequenced sample consisted of blood, either unsorted or a sorted T cell fraction (not recorded which). Here the CDR3 is given as CSAIDRGSGNTIYF. The nucleotide sequence is TGCAGTGCTATCGACAGGGGCTCTGGAAACACCATATATTTT.